This T cell receptor beta chain derives from a study of blood T cell repertoires in COVID-19. Methods used by the authors: Amplification with reference gene primers provided the estimates of nucleated cell counts. TCRdb keeps only in-frame clones here, not all; method: immunoSEQ multiplex PCR. That table furnishes V, J and clone size, whereas the DNA furnished D and trimming. This table has a few hundred thousand clones, 70% to 85% appearing once. Unmatched junction bases numbered 14, after V lost 7 bases and J lost 8 bases. Germline lookup yields CDR1 LNHDA and CDR2 SQIVND (reference sequence). This CDR3 is built from 17 residues.

Sequencing was carried out using peripheral blood. The clonotype comes from a human donor with COVID-19, enrolled during active disease. The donor label of this sample is uncertain. The chain joins TRBV19 to TRBJ2-1; 13 bases are shared with TRBD2. CDR3 sequence: CASTQRSGGLAGYEQFF. Here the CDR3 DNA reads TGTGCCAGTACCCAACGGAGCGGGGGACTAGCGGGATATGAGCAGTTCTTC.